The clone carrying this T cell receptor beta chain is classed as large (0.1 to 1%). V was pared by 6 bases and J by 2 bases, with 7 bases of the junction left unmatched. CDR3 size: 13 residues. Germline loops: CDR1 SQVTM, CDR2 ANQGSEA. The data originate from a study of CD8+ T cells in alopecia areata. Collection of lesional scalp punch biopsies and peripheral blood was performed in alopecia areata patients. Extracted RNA was reverse transcribed into cDNA, the sequencing template. Assay: immunoSEQ multiplex PCR; the TCRdb copy retains only in-frame clones and omits some. The top ten hold 13% to 15% of the sample, which has 5,500 to 6,000 clones, 60% seen once.

The V call is TRBV29-1, the J call TRBJ2-7, with 7 bases matching TRBD1. This clonotype originated in a human donor with alopecia areata. Sequenced: skin. CDR3 loop: CSVSTGSAYEQYF. DNA of the CDR3: TGCAGCGTATCGACAGGGTCAGCCTACGAGCAGTACTTC.